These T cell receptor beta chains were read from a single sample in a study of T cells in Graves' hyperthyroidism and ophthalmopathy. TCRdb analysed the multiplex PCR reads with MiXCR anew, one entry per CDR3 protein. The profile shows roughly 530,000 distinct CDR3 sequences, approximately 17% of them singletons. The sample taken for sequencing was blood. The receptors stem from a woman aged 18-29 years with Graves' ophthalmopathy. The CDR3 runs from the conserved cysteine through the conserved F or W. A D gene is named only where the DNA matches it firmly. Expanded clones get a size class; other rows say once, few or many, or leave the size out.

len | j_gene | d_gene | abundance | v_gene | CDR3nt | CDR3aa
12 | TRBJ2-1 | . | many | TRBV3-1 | TGTGCCAGCAGCCTCACTAGTAATGAGCAGTTCTTC | CASSLTSNEQFF
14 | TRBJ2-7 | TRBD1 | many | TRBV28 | TGTGCCAGCAGTTATCCGGGACAGCCCTACGAGCAGTACTTC | CASSYPGQPYEQYF
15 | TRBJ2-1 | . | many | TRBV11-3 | TGTGCCAGCAGCTTAGGGGAGGACTCCTACAATGAGCAGTTCTTC | CASSLGEDSYNEQFF
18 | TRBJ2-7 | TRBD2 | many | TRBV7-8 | TGTGCCAGCAGCTTAGTGTACGCCGACGGCGCGCGGGGGTACGAGCAGTACTTC | CASSLVYADGARGYEQYF
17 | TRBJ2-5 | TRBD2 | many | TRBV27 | TGTGCCAGCAGTTTCCTTATTCATGGCGGGAGCACGGAGACCCAGTACTTC | CASSFLIHGGSTETQYF
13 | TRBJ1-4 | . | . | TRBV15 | TGTGCCACCAGCAGAGATTCGTCCGAAAAACTGTTTTTT | CATSRDSSEKLFF
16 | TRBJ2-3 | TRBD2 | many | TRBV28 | TGTGCCAGCAGCTCCGCTAGCGGGAGGGCGACAGATACGCAGTATTTT | CASSSASGRATDTQYF
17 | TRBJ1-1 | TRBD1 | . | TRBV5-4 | TGTGCCAGCAGCTTGGGTCGCCCCAGGGGGCCGAACACTGAAGCTTTCTTT | CASSLGRPRGPNTEAFF
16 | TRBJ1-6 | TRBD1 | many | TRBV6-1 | TGTGCCAGCAGTCGCAAACCGGGACAGGGGAATTCACCCCTCCACTTT | CASSRKPGQGNSPLHF
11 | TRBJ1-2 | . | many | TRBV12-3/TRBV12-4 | TGTGCCAGCAGTTCGGGACAAGGCTACACCTTC | CASSSGQGYTF
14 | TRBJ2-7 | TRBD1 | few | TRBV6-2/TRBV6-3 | TGTGCCAGCAGTTACACCGGGACAGGGCGCGAGCAGTACTTC | CASSYTGTGREQYF
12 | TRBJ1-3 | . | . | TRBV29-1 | TGCAGCGTTGAGATAACTGGAAACACCATATATTTT | CSVEITGNTIYF
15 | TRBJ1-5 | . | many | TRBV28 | TGTGCCAGCAGACCCTGGGGAATGAGCAATCAGCCCCAGCATTTT | CASRPWGMSNQPQHF
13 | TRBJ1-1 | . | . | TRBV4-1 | TGCGCCAGCAGCCAAGAGGGGGAGGCTGAAGCTTTCTTT | CASSQEGEAEAFF
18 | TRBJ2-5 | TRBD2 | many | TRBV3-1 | TGTGCCAGCAGCCAAAGGGGCAGGACTAGCGGAGCTCAAGAGACCCAGTACTTC | CASSQRGRTSGAQETQYF
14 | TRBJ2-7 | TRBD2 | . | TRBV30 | TGTGCCTGGGGCGGACTAGCGGGGGCCTACGAGCAGTACTTC | CAWGGLAGAYEQYF
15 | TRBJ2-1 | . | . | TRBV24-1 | TGTGCCACCAGTTCAAGCCGGTCCTCCTACAATGAGCAGTTCTTC | CATSSSRSSYNEQFF
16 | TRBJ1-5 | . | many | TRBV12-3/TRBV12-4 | TGTGCCAGCAGTTCCTACCCGGGGGTGGGCAATCAGCCCCAGCATTTT | CASSSYPGVGNQPQHF
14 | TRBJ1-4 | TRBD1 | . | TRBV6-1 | TGTGCCAGCAAAACAGGGGAATTGAATGAAAAACTGTTTTTT | CASKTGELNEKLFF
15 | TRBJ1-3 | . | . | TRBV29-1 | TGCAGCGTTGAGTCGGGCAGGGCCTCTGGAAACACCATATATTTT | CSVESGRASGNTIYF
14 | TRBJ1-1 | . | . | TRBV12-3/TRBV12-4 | TGTGCCAGCAGCCCCTGGTCCGACAACACTGAAGCTTTCTTT | CASSPWSDNTEAFF
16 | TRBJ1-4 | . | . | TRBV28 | TGTGCCAGCAGACACAACCGAGGGGTTTCTAATGAAAAACTGTTTTTT | CASRHNRGVSNEKLFF
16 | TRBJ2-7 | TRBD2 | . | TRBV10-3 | TGTGCCATCAGTGAGTTGGGGGCGGGAGGGGGCTACGAGCAGTACTTC | CAISELGAGGGYEQYF
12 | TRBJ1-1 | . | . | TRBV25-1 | TGTGCCAGCAGTGAATATGGCCGTGAAGCTTTCTTT | CASSEYGREAFF
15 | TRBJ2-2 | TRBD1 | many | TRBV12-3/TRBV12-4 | TGTGCCAGCAGTCCGGGGACAGGGTACGCCGGGGAGCTGTTTTTT | CASSPGTGYAGELFF
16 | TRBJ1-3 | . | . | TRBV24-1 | TGTGCCACCAGTGAGTCGCCGGGAAGGCCTGGAAACACCATATATTTT | CATSESPGRPGNTIYF
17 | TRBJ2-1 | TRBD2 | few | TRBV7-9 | TGTGCCAGCAGCGTACTAGCGGGGGGCCAGGCCTACAATGAGCAGTTCTTC | CASSVLAGGQAYNEQFF
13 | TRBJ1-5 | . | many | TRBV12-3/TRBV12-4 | TGTGCCAGCAGTCTGAACGGGCGACAGCCCCAGCATTTT | CASSLNGRQPQHF
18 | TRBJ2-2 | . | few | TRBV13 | TGTGCCAGCAGCCCTTACCCCGAAGAGGGGCCGAACACCGGGGAGCTGTTTTTT | CASSPYPEEGPNTGELFF
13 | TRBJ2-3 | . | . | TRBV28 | TGTGCCAGCAGTTTCGGCAGGAGAGATACGCAGTATTTT | CASSFGRRDTQYF
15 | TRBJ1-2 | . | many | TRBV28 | TGTGCCAGCAGTTTATGGGGGGACGTTTACTATGGCTACACCTTC | CASSLWGDVYYGYTF
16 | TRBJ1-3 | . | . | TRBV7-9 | TGTGCCAGCAGCTCTAACCCAGGGTCATCTGGAAACACCATATATTTT | CASSSNPGSSGNTIYF
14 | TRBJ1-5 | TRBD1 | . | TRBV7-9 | TGTGCCAGCAGCTCGTCCCGGGACAGGGGACTCCAGCATTTT | CASSSSRDRGLQHF
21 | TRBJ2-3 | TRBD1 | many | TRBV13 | TGTGCCAGCAGCCCCGGGGGGGACAGGGGGCTTCAAGGACCCTACACAGATACGCAGTATTTT | CASSPGGDRGLQGPYTDTQYF
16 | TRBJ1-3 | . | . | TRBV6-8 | TGTGCCAGCAGCCCCGCGACAGGCGTCTCTGGAAACACCATATATTTT | CASSPATGVSGNTIYF
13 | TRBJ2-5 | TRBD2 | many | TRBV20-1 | TGCAGTGCACCTCTGGGGGAGGGAGAGACCCAGTACTTC | CSAPLGEGETQYF
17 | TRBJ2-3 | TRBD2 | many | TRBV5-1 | TGCGCCAGCAGCTTGGTATCTAGCGGGAGAGGCACAGATACGCAGTATTTT | CASSLVSSGRGTDTQYF